This is a list of T cell receptor beta chains from one sample in a study of cytomegalovirus exposure and HLA in healthy donors. Produced via immunoSEQ multiplex PCR; TCRdb's table is partial and in-frame only. In the table there are 190,000 or so clones, around 79% of which are singletons. Sequences were obtained from PBMCs. Receptors originate from a girl aged 10-17 years in good health and CMV-seropositive. Both conserved end residues are part of each CDR3. D genes are given only for firm matches. Some rows have no size entry. The others give once, few or many, or a class for an expanded clone.

CDR3 length	J gene	D gene	clone size	V gene	CDR3 DNA	CDR3 protein
16	TRBJ2-3	NA	NA	TRBV4-2	TGTGCCAGCAGCCAAGATAGTCAGGGCAACACAGATACGCAGTATTTT	CASSQDSQGNTDTQYF
15	TRBJ1-4	NA	NA	TRBV5-1	TGCGCCAGCAGCCCCTTTCCGACCGGCGGCGAAAAACTGTTTTTT	CASSPFPTGGEKLFF
16	TRBJ2-7	TRBD1	NA	TRBV7-8	TGTGCCAGCAGCCCCCTGACAGGGGGGAGCTCCTACGAGCAGTACTTC	CASSPLTGGSSYEQYF
17	TRBJ2-6	NA	NA	TRBV18	TGTGCTTCGGCAGCGGTGAAGGGCGACTCTGGGGCCAACGTCCTGACTTTC	CASAAVKGDSGANVLTF
17	TRBJ2-7	NA	NA	TRBV27	TGTGCCAGCAGTTTTTTATCGGGTGGGACATCCTCCTACGAGCAGTACTTC	CASSFLSGGTSSYEQYF
15	TRBJ2-5	NA	few	TRBV4-3	TGCGCCAGCAGCCAAGACCCAGGGCTCCAAGAGACCCAGTACTTC	CASSQDPGLQETQYF
16	TRBJ2-1	TRBD2	many	TRBV6-1	TGTGCCAGCAGTGAAGATGCGGGGGGTGGATACAATGAGCAGTTCTTC	CASSEDAGGGYNEQFF
18	TRBJ2-6	TRBD1	NA	TRBV4-3	TGCGCCAGCAGCCAGACCGGGACAGGGGCGGCTGGGGCCAACGTCCTGACTTTC	CASSQTGTGAAGANVLTF
15	TRBJ1-1	NA	few	TRBV6-5	TGTGCCAGCAGTTACGGCGGGGTCTCGGACACTGAAGCTTTCTTT	CASSYGGVSDTEAFF
15	TRBJ2-5	TRBD2	NA	TRBV6-5	TGTGCCAGCGGATCGAGCGGGGGGTTACAAGAGACCCAGTACTTC	CASGSSGGLQETQYF
18	TRBJ2-2	TRBD2	few	TRBV11-2	TGTGCCAGCAGCTTACGGACTAGCGGGGGCCATAACACCGGGGAGCTGTTTTTT	CASSLRTSGGHNTGELFF
13	TRBJ1-2	NA	few	TRBV30	TGTGCCTGGAGTTCAGGGATCAACTATGGCTACACCTTC	CAWSSGINYGYTF
14	TRBJ2-2	NA	NA	TRBV6-5	TGTGCCAGCAGTGATCAGTCGGGGGCCGGGGAGCTGTTTTTT	CASSDQSGAGELFF
15	TRBJ2-3	TRBD2	NA	TRBV5-4	TGTGCCAGCAGCTTGCTAGCGGGGGGAACAGATACGCAGTATTTT	CASSLLAGGTDTQYF
15	TRBJ2-7	TRBD1	few	TRBV6-5	TGTGCCAGCAGTTACAGTGGGACAGGGATCTACGAGCAGTACTTC	CASSYSGTGIYEQYF
13	TRBJ2-4	NA	NA	TRBV5-1	TGCGCCAGCAGGGCCGGGGACAAAAACATTCAGTACTTC	CASRAGDKNIQYF
14	TRBJ2-5	NA	NA	TRBV5-1	TGCGCCAGCAGCTCGGGACAATTGCCCGGGGAGCAGTACTTC	CASSSGQLPGEQYF
14	TRBJ1-6	NA	few	TRBV6-1	TGTGCCAGCAGTGAGCGCGCTTCTAATTCACCCCTCCACTTT	CASSERASNSPLHF
13	TRBJ1-2	NA	NA	TRBV7-8	TGTGCCAGCAGCTTAGACAGGACAGATGGCTACACCTTC	CASSLDRTDGYTF
15	TRBJ2-4	NA	NA	TRBV11-2	TGTGCCAGCAGTGTCGAACCTCTAACCAAAAACATTCAGTACTTC	CASSVEPLTKNIQYF
13	TRBJ1-1	NA	NA	TRBV7-2	TGTGCCAGCATAGGGACAACGAACACTGAAGCTTTCTTT	CASIGTTNTEAFF
16	TRBJ2-2	TRBD2	NA	TRBV7-9	TGTGCCAGCAGTTCAACCGGCGGGGGGGGAGCCGGGGAGCTGTTTTTT	CASSSTGGGGAGELFF
16	TRBJ1-6	TRBD1	few	TRBV6-1	TGTGCCAGCAGTGCGGTAGGGACAGGGTATAATTCACCCCTCCACTTT	CASSAVGTGYNSPLHF
12	TRBJ2-5	NA	NA	TRBV6-1	TGTGCCAGCAGTGACAGAGGAGAGACCCAGTACTTC	CASSDRGETQYF
16	TRBJ2-7	TRBD2	NA	TRBV7-9	TGTGCCAGCAGCTTTAACCTAGCGGGGGGATCCTACGAGCAGTACTTC	CASSFNLAGGSYEQYF
16	TRBJ1-6	TRBD1	NA	TRBV4-3	TGCGCCAGCAGCCAAGATGAGGACAGGAGAAATTCACCCCTCCACTTT	CASSQDEDRRNSPLHF
17	TRBJ1-2	NA	NA	TRBV27	TGTGCCAGCAGTTTAGCCCCACCCAGGGACTGGAGCTATGGCTACACCTTC	CASSLAPPRDWSYGYTF
15	TRBJ1-4	NA	NA	TRBV5-6	TGTGCCAGCAGCTTAATCAGGGGACCTAATGAAAAACTGTTTTTT	CASSLIRGPNEKLFF
14	TRBJ1-1	NA	NA	TRBV10-1	TGCGCCAGCAGTGGGGTAGAGGTGAACACTGAAGCTTTCTTT	CASSGVEVNTEAFF
14	TRBJ1-2	TRBD1	NA	TRBV7-2	TGTGCCAGCAGCTGGACAGGGGCTGACTATGGCTACACCTTC	CASSWTGADYGYTF
13	TRBJ2-2	TRBD1	NA	TRBV6-1	TGTGCCAGCATTCAGGGGGCTGGCGGGGAGCTGTTTTTT	CASIQGAGGELFF
15	TRBJ2-7	NA	NA	TRBV12-5	TGTGCTAGTGGTTTAGATCTCCTGAGCTCCTACGAGCAGTACTTC	CASGLDLLSSYEQYF
13	TRBJ2-7	NA	once	TRBV9	TGTGCCAGCAGCAACGAGGGAGGGGGCGAGCAGTACTTC	CASSNEGGGEQYF
13	TRBJ1-1	NA	NA	TRBV27	TGTGCCAGCAGCTTAGGCTTGAACACTGAAGCTTTCTTT	CASSLGLNTEAFF
17	TRBJ1-1	NA	NA	TRBV18	TGTGCCAGCTCACCCAGAGTTCAGAAGGGGATCGACACTGAAGCTTTCTTT	CASSPRVQKGIDTEAFF
15	TRBJ1-3	TRBD1	NA	TRBV9	TGTGCCAGCAGCTCCCGGGACAGGGGGGGATACACCATATATTTT	CASSSRDRGGYTIYF
16	TRBJ1-5	NA	NA	TRBV27	TGTGCCAGCAGTTTTTCGGGCGGGGCGCGCAATCAGCCCCAGCATTTT	CASSFSGGARNQPQHF
16	TRBJ2-7	NA	NA	TRBV2	TGTGCCAGCAGTGAAGGGGCACCCTGGGTCACCTACGAGCAGTACTTC	CASSEGAPWVTYEQYF
12	TRBJ1-1	NA	NA	TRBV30	TGTGCCTGGAGGGCTGAGAACACTGAAGCTTTCTTT	CAWRAENTEAFF
14	TRBJ1-2	NA	NA	TRBV7-9	TGTGCCAGCAGCTTAAACGGGGTCAGCTATGGCTACACCTTC	CASSLNGVSYGYTF
12	TRBJ1-1	NA	NA	TRBV29-1	TGCAGCGTTGGGACAGCGAACACTGAAGCTTTCTTT	CSVGTANTEAFF
15	TRBJ1-5	NA	NA	TRBV6-6	TGTGCCAGCAGTTACTCGAGGAATAGCAATCAGCCCCAGCATTTT	CASSYSRNSNQPQHF
16	TRBJ2-7	NA	NA	TRBV4-3	TGCGCCAGCAGCCCGGGTGGGGCCTCAGGGAATTACGAGCAGTACTTC	CASSPGGASGNYEQYF
13	TRBJ1-5	TRBD1	NA	TRBV6-5	TGTGCCAGCAGCGTCTCAGGGGGGCAGCCCCAGCATTTT	CASSVSGGQPQHF